This TCR beta chain was sequenced for a study of cytomegalovirus exposure and HLA in healthy donors. It was with 60 Vbeta and 13 Jbeta primers that the PCR ran. Source study methods: Later work found around 85 million unique TCR beta chains, with roughly 11 million shared. The protocol was immunoSEQ multiplex PCR, while the TCRdb copy is restricted to in-frame clones and leaves out a portion. D and trimming come from the DNA, and the V and J calls and clone size come from that table. The repertoire has over 150,000 clones, approximately 84% of them found once; the top ten carry over 3%. This clone was counted a few times. Its antigen is undetermined. Study results and caveats: As was reported, the HLA-A and HLA-B alleles of most subjects were accurately predicted from TCR beta sequences. Later, an analysis showed that TCR beta chains associated with HLA were more clonally expanded than others that were equally common. The study put about 180 TCR beta chains on its list as cytomegalovirus-associated.

Sequenced sample: PBMCs. The clonotype comes from a woman aged 50 to 60 in good health and CMV-seropositive.

The CDR3 sequence: CAWSVLLRQGEQYF. CDR3 coding DNA: TGTGCCTGGAGTGTGCTTCTAAGACAGGGCGAGCAGTACTTC. This chain joins TRBV30 and TRBJ2-7; TRBD1 matches at 7 bases. Trimming at V came to 0 bases and at J to 6 bases, leaving 8 bases not matched to a gene. The CDR3 totals 14 residues. Germline CDR1 GTSNPN, CDR2 SVGIG (reference sequence).